This T cell receptor (beta chain) originates from a study of cytomegalovirus exposure and HLA in healthy donors. Looked up from germline, CDR1 is LGHNA and CDR2 is YNFKEQ. V was clipped by 3 bases and J by 12 bases; unmatched bases: 22. The CDR3 is 18 residues long. Study observations and caveats: The TCR clusters that emerged in the first cohort tended, a later analysis found, to co-occur in the 110 or so validation repertoires. Three of the chains that were CMV-associated were confirmed in vitro to be specific for CMV antigens. Researchers catalogued some 160 TCR beta chains as cytomegalovirus-associated.

Clones were sequenced by immunoSEQ multiplex PCR, and TCRdb holds only the in-frame ones, with some missing. The sample holds nearly 110,000 clones, about 88% seen once. This clone is a singleton in its sample. Its antigen is unidentified. The TCR sequence derives from a woman between 18 and 30 years old in good health and CMV-seropositive. The rearrangement uses TRBV4-2 and TRBJ2-1, with 8 bases aligning to TRBD1. The sequenced sample consisted of PBMCs. The CDR3 region has the DNA TGTGCCAGCAGCCACCATTCGACCGGACAGGGCGCGGTGGAAGGGCAGTTCTTC. It encodes CASSHHSTGQGAVEGQFF.